This T cell receptor (beta chain) was documented in a study of human T cells and chemical hapten exposure. MiXCR, run by TCRdb on the RACE reads, gives a single entry per CDR3 protein. The table includes 370,000 or so distinct CDR3 sequences, 4% to 5.5% detected once. V shed 4 bases and J shed 5 bases, with 8 bases lying between them. The CDR3 contains 13 residues. Germline V gene lookup returns CDR1 SEHNR and CDR2 FQNEAQ (reference sequence). This clonotype was seen at least ten times. As for time point: patch test 1, 2 weeks after DPC sensitization. Described treatment: therapeutic diphenylcyclopropenone sensitization with weekly scalp DPC.

The chain recombines TRBV7-9 with TRBJ2-2; no reliable D call. The TCR was taken from a woman aged 45-65 years with alopecia areata. Some clones in this sample may be carry-over from other donors' samples. The input for sequencing was whole blood, taken in connection with sensitization to the hapten diphenylcyclopropenone (DPC). The CDR3 loop is CASSSYQTGELFF. CDR3 sequence (DNA): TGTGCCAGCAGCTCCTACCAAACCGGGGAGCTGTTTTTT.